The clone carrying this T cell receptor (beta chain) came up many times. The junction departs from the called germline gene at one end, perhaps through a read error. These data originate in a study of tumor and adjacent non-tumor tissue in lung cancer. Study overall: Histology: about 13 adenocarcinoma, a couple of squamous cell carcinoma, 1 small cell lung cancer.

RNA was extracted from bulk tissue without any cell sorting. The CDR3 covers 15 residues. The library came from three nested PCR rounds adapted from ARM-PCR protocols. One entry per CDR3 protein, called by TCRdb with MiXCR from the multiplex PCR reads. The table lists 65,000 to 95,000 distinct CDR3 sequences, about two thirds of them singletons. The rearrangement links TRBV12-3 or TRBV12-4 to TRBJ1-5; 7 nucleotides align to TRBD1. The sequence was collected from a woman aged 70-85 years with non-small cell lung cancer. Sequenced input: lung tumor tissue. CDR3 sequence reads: CAGSSGDSSNQPQHF. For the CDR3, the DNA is TGTGCCGGCAGTTCAGGGGACAGTAGCAATCAGCCCCAGCATTTT.